A selection of T cell receptor beta chains follows, all from one sample in a study of T cell responses to AZD1222 COVID-19 vaccine. TCRdb keeps only in-frame clones here, not all; method: immunoSEQ multiplex PCR. The table includes 100,000 to 140,000 clones, roughly 87% detected once. This sample comprised peripheral blood, obtained on day 0 of AZD1222 vaccination. The source of these receptors is an adult in good health. The CDR3 runs from the conserved cysteine through the conserved F or W. The D gene is left open where the match is weak. A row's size may be missing; if present it is once, few, many or a size class.

clone_size j_call d_call v_call cdr3_aa cdr3_nt
NA TRBJ2-7 NA TRBV9 CASSVALQGPYEQYF TGTGCCAGCAGCGTAGCTCTACAGGGACCCTACGAGCAGTACTTC
once TRBJ1-2 NA TRBV14 CASSRKAGLGDGYTF TGTGCCAGCAGCCGAAAAGCGGGATTGGGGGATGGCTACACCTTC
NA TRBJ1-6 NA TRBV18 CASTNGQNSNSPLHF TGTGCCAGCACAAACGGACAGAACTCTAATTCACCCCTCCACTTT
few TRBJ1-2 NA TRBV29-1 CSVVGENLWGYTF TGCAGCGTTGTAGGGGAGAACCTTTGGGGCTACACCTTC
once TRBJ1-1 TRBD1 TRBV4-2 CASSPTGGQGVNTEAFF TGTGCCAGCAGCCCTACAGGGGGCCAGGGTGTGAACACTGAAGCTTTCTTT
NA TRBJ1-2 TRBD1 TRBV5-1 CASSPAQGDGYTF TGCGCCAGCAGCCCCGCCCAGGGGGATGGCTACACCTTC
NA TRBJ2-6 TRBD2 TRBV3-1/TRBV3-2 CASSTGGSGANVLTF TGTGCCAGCAGTACGGGGGGCTCTGGGGCCAACGTCCTGACTTTC
NA TRBJ1-2 NA TRBV7-9 CASSLDTGGYTF TGTGCCAGCAGCTTAGATACAGGCGGCTACACCTTC
NA TRBJ2-7 NA TRBV10-3 CAISEPFKYEQYF TGTGCCATCAGTGAGCCTTTCAAGTACGAGCAGTACTTC
NA TRBJ1-2 NA TRBV4-3 CASSHTSTRGYTF TGCGCCAGCAGCCATACATCGACGCGTGGCTACACCTTC
NA TRBJ2-3 NA TRBV11-3 CASSFGFTDTQYF TGTGCCAGCAGCTTTGGATTCACAGATACGCAGTATTTT
NA TRBJ2-3 NA TRBV18 CASSPRGQREKPDTQYF TGTGCCAGCTCACCAAGGGGGCAGCGGGAGAAGCCAGATACGCAGTATTTT
NA TRBJ1-6 TRBD1 TRBV27 CASTGQLNSPLHF TGTGCCAGCACGGGACAGCTTAATTCACCCCTCCACTTT
NA TRBJ2-2 NA TRBV4-2 CASSRAPSGELFF TGTGCCAGCAGCAGGGCCCCCTCCGGGGAGCTGTTTTTT
NA TRBJ1-2 NA TRBV7-9 CASSLQDGYGYTF TGTGCCAGCAGCCTACAGGACGGCTATGGCTACACCTTC
NA TRBJ2-3 TRBD2 TRBV6-2/TRBV6-3 CASSYASGADTQYF TGTGCCAGCAGTTACGCTAGCGGGGCAGATACGCAGTATTTT
NA TRBJ2-7 NA TRBV3-1/TRBV3-2 CASSQVKGTHEQYF TGTGCCAGCAGCCAAGTAAAAGGGACCCACGAGCAGTACTTC
NA TRBJ2-3 TRBD2 TRBV9 CASSTRTSGASTDTQYF TGTGCCAGCAGCACCCGGACTAGCGGGGCTAGCACAGATACGCAGTATTTT
NA TRBJ1-1 TRBD1 TRBV7-8 CASNNRGRAFF TGTGCCAGCAACAACAGGGGACGAGCTTTCTTT
NA TRBJ2-7 NA TRBV7-3 CASSLNYGPYGQYF TGTGCCAGCAGCTTAAATTATGGACCCTACGGGCAGTACTTC
once TRBJ2-1 NA TRBV7-7 CASSLGGSGVSDNEQFF TGTGCCAGCAGCTTAGGTGGTAGCGGAGTCAGCGACAATGAGCAGTTCTTC
NA TRBJ2-4 TRBD2 TRBV19 CASSKAAGTSGRNIQYF TGTGCCAGTAGTAAAGCCGCCGGGACTAGCGGGAGGAACATTCAGTACTTC
NA TRBJ1-6 NA TRBV11-2 CASSLVGHPLHF TGTGCCAGCAGCTTAGTAGGACATCCCCTCCACTTT
few TRBJ1-1 TRBD1 TRBV4-1 CASSQGGTANTEAFF TGCGCCAGCAGCCAAGGTGGGACAGCCAACACTGAAGCTTTCTTT
NA TRBJ1-5 NA TRBV27 CASSWTNNQPQHF TGTGCCAGCAGTTGGACTAACAATCAGCCCCAGCATTTT
NA TRBJ2-1 NA TRBV30 CAWSGTSRGNYEQFF TGTGCCTGGAGTGGGACTAGTAGGGGGAACTATGAGCAGTTCTTC
NA TRBJ2-4 NA TRBV12-5 CASGSGQPKNIQYF TGTGCTAGTGGTTCCGGACAGCCCAAAAACATTCAGTACTTC
NA TRBJ1-2 TRBD1 TRBV27 CASSLWAGGGYGYTF TGTGCCAGCAGTTTATGGGCAGGGGGAGGCTATGGCTACACCTTC
NA TRBJ2-2 TRBD2 TRBV4-1 CASSRERTSSGELFF TGCGCCAGCAGCCGGGAACGGACTAGCTCCGGGGAGCTGTTTTTT
NA TRBJ1-5 NA TRBV19 CASTPDSGFQPQHF TGTGCCAGTACTCCGGACAGCGGGTTTCAGCCCCAGCATTTT
NA TRBJ1-1 NA TRBV29-1 CSVMGSHAFF TGCAGCGTTATGGGGAGTCACGCTTTCTTT
NA TRBJ1-3 NA TRBV28 CAAGAPGNTIYF TGTGCCGCGGGGGCGCCCGGAAACACCATATATTTT
NA TRBJ2-1 NA TRBV6-1 CASSESTTPWGNEQFF TGTGCCAGCAGTGAAAGTACTACCCCCTGGGGCAATGAGCAGTTCTTC